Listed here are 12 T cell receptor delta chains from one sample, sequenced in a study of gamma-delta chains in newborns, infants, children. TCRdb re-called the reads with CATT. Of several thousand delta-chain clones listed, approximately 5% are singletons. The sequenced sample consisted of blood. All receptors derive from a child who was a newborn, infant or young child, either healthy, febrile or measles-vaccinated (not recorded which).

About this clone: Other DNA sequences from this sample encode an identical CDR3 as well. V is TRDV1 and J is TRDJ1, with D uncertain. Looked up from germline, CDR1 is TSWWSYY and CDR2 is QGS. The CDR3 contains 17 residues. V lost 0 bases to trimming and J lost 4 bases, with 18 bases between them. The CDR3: CALGELVPQSHGDKLIF. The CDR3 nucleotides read TGTGCTCTTGGGGAACTTGTACCTCAATCCCACGGCGATAAACTCATCTTT.

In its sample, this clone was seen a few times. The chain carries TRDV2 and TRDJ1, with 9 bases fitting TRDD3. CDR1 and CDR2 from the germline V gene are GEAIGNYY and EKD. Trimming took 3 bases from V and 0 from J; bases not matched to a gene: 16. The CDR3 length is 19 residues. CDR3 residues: CACDPLRGYWGTYTDKLIF. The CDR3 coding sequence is TGTGCCTGTGACCCCCTAAGGGGATACTGGGGGACGTACACCGATAAACTCATCTTT.

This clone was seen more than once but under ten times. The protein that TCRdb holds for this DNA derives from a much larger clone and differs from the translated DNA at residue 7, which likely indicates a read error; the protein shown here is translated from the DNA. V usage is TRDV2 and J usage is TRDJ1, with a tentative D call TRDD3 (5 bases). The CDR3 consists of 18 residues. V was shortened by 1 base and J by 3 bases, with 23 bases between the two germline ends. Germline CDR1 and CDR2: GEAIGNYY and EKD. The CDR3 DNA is TGTGCCTGTGACACGCTCGAGGGATCGGGGGCGGACGCCGATAAACTCATCTTT. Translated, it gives CACDTLEGSGADADKLIF.

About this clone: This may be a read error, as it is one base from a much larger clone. The CDR3 sequence is CACDSLPGNTDKLIF. The CDR3 bases are TGTGCCTGTGACTCCTTACCGGGCAACACCGATAAACTCATCTTT. This rearrangement joins TRDV2 to TRDJ1; D is unclear. Germline loops: CDR1 GEAIGNYY, CDR2 EKD. The V end lost 3 bases, the J end lost 0 bases, and 13 bases lay between the germline ends. This CDR3 is built from 15 residues.

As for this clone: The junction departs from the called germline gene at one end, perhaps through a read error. Written as DNA, the CDR3 is TGTGCCTGTGACACCGTAGAGGGGGATACGGGCGATGAACTCATCTTT. This gives the protein CACDTVEGDTGDELIF. The J gene is TRDJ1, the V gene TRDV2, with 10 bases matching TRDD3. The CDR3 has 16 residues. Germline CDR1 reads GEAIGNYY; CDR2 reads EKD.

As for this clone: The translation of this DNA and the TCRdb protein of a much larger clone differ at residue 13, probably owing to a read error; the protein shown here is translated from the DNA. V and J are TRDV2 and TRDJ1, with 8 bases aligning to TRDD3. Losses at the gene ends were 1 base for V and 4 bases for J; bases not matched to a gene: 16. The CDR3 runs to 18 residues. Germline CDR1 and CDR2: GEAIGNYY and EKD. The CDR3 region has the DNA TGTGCCTGTGACACAAGTCCCGTACTGGGGGGCTACAGCGATAAACTCATCTTT. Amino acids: CACDTSPVLGGYSDKLIF.

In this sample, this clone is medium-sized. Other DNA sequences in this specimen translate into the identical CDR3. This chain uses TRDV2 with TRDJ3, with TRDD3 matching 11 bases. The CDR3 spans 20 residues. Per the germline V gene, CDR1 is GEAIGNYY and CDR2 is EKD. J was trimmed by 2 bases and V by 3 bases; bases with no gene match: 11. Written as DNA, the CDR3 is TGTGCCTGTGACCGGACGTCTGGGGGATACTCGACCTGGGACACCCGACAGATGTTTTTC. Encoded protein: CACDRTSGGYSTWDTRQMFF.

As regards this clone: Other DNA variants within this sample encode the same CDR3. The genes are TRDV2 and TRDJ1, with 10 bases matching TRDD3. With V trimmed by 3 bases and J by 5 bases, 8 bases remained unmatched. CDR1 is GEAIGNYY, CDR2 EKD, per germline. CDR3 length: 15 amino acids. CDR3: CACDVLGDREDKLIF. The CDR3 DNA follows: TGTGCCTGTGACGTGCTGGGGGATAGGGAAGATAAACTCATCTTT.

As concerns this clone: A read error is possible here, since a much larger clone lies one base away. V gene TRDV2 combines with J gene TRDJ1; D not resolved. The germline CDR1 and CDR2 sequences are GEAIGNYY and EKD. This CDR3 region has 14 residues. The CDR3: CACGTLGGRDKLIF. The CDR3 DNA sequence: TGTGCCTGTGGCACCCTCGGCGGCCGGGATAAACTCATCTTT.

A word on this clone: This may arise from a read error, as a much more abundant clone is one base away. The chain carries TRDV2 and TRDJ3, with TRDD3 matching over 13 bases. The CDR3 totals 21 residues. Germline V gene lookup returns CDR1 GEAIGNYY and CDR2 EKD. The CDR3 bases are TGTGCCTGTGGCACCGTACTGGGGGATACGCCGAGCTCCTGGGACACCCGACAGATGTTTTTC. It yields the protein CACGTVLGDTPSSWDTRQMFF.

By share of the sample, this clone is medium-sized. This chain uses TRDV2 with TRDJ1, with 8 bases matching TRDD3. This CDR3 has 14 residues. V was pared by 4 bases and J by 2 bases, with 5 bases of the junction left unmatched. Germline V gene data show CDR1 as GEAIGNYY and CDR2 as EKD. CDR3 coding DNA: TGTGCCTGTGATGCGGTGGGGGATACCGATAAACTCATCTTT. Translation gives CACDAVGDTDKLIF.

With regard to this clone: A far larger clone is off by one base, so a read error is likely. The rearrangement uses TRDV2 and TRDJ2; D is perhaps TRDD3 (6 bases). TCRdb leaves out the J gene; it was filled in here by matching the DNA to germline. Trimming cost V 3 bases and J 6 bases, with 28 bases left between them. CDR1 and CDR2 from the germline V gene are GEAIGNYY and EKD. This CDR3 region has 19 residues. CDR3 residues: CACDPIERDKYEDAAQLFF. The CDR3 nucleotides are TGTGCCTGTGACCCTATAGAGAGGGATAAATACGAGGACGCAGCACAACTCTTCTTT.